This T cell receptor beta chain was observed in a study of blood T cell repertoires in COVID-19. Study-wide context: Researchers got acute and convalescent COVID-19 samples from the United States, Italy and Spain. Sample material is recorded as cDNA or gDNA derived from T cells, B-cell-depleted T cells, or PBMCs.

Authors' methods: Reference gene primer amplification gave estimated nucleated cell counts. Measured with immunoSEQ multiplex PCR; TCRdb has only the in-frame clones, and not every one. The V and J calls and the clone size are those of that table, but D and trimming were determined from the DNA. The table has under 200,000 clones, approximately 85% seen once; the top ten hold 4.9%. CDR3 size: 15 residues. V dropped 6 bases and J dropped 2; count of bases not matched to a gene: 4. Germline assignment: CDR1 LNHNV and CDR2 YYDKDF (reference sequence). This receptor was taken from an elderly woman with acute or convalescent COVID-19. Material: peripheral blood. This chain uses TRBV15 with TRBJ2-1, with 10 bases matching TRBD2. The CDR3 reads CATRLTSGAYNEQFF. The CDR3 region has the DNA TGTGCCACCAGACTCACTAGCGGGGCCTACAATGAGCAGTTCTTC.